The source of this TCR beta chain is a study of blood T cell repertoires in COVID-19. Turning to the study itself: Researchers got acute and convalescent COVID-19 samples from the United States, Italy and Spain. The cDNA or gDNA used as material had been derived from T cells, B-cell-depleted T cells, or PBMCs.

V was shortened by 2 bases and J by 1 base, with 5 bases between the two germline ends. This CDR3 comprises 13 residues. The germline CDR1 and CDR2 sequences are SEHNR and FQNEAQ (reference sequence). The authors' processing: Estimation of nucleated cell counts was performed using reference gene primer amplification. Profiling relied on immunoSEQ multiplex PCR, and the TCRdb table lists in-frame clones only, not all of them. V and J calls and clone size are as listed in that table; D and trimming were resolved from the DNA. The sample holds hundreds of thousands of clones, over 75% seen once. This TCR derives from a human donor in a cohort sampled during active COVID-19. The material sequenced was peripheral blood. The chain is built from TRBV7-9 and TRBJ1-1, with unresolved D. The CDR3 here is CASSLRQNTEAFF. CDR3 nucleotide sequence: TGTGCCAGCAGCTTACGACAGAACACTGAAGCTTTCTTT.